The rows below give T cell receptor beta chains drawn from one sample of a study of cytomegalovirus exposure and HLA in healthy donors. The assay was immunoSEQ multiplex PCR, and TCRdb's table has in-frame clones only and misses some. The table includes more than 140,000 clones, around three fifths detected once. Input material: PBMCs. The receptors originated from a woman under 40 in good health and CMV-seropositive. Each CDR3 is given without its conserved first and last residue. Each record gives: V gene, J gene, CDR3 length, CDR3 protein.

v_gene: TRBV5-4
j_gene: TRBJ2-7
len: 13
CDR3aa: ASSLSGQSSYEQY

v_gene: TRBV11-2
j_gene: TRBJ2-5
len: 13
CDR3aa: ASVGGVSGRETQY

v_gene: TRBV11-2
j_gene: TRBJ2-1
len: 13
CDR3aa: ASSLAGGKYNEQF

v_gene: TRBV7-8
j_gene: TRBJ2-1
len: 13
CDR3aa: ASSPWGQGRQEQF

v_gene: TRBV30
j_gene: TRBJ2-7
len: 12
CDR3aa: AWSVLTGKYEQY

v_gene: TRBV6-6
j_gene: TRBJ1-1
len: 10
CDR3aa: ASSRGDRGAF

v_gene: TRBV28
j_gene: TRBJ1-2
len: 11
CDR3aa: ASSYGTLGHYT

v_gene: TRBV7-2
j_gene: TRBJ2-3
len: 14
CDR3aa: ASSLVSGSSADTQY

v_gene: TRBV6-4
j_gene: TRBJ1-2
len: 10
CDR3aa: ASSDGPYGYT

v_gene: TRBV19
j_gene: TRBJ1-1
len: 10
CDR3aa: ATASSRREAF

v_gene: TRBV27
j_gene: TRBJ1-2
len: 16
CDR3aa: ASSPGFGTGPSIYGYT

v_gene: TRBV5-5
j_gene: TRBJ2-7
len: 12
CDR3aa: ASSLGQGIYEQY